The clone carrying this TCR beta chain was counted a single time. No antigen is known for it. The sample comes from a study of shared clonotypes between healthy human individuals. Study-wide background: Every donor yielded three CD4 naive, three CD4 memory, two CD8 naive and one CD8 memory plate.

The test was conducted at deep level. Sorted subsets were amplified in replicate PCRs using 200 ng DNA, tens of thousands of T cell genomes. Profiling relied on immunoSEQ multiplex PCR, and the TCRdb table lists in-frame clones only, not all of them. The sample has nearly 1 million clones; 70% to 85% are singletons. V shed 2 bases and J shed 5 bases, with 9 bases lying between them. The germline V gene has CDR1 GTSNPN and CDR2 SVGIG (reference sequence). The CDR3 runs to 13 residues. General study points: Generation probabilities were higher for clonotypes shared across all four sorted-subset donors than for unshared ones.

Sequencing was performed on memory CD4+ T cells sorted from blood. The subset here: CD45RA-negative fraction. The chain employs TRBV30 and TRBJ2-2, with D perhaps being TRBD1 or TRBD2 (5 bases each). The clonotype comes from a man aged 18 to 30 in good health. CDR3 DNA: TGTGCCTGGAGTAATTGGGGGACCGGGGAGCTGTTTTTT. Its translation is CAWSNWGTGELFF.